This TCR beta chain was identified in a study of technical replicates of blood from a few donors. Trimming left V 7 bases short and J 4 bases short, with 14 bases between. CDR1 MNHGY and CDR2 SAAAGT come from the germline V gene. The CDR3 is made up of 13 amino acids. Produced via immunoSEQ multiplex PCR; TCRdb's table is partial and in-frame only. In the table there are about 66,000 clones, 85% to 90% of which are singletons. The receptor's source is a human donor in good health. Some clones in this sample may be carry-over from other donors' samples. The rearrangement joins TRBV6-8 to TRBJ2-7; TRBD2 might be the D (6 bases). Sequencing was done on a sample of PBMCs. The CDR3 region has the DNA TGTGCCAGCACCCATCTTAGCGGTTACGAGCAGTACTTC. Protein sequence: CASTHLSGYEQYF.